These 11 T cell receptor beta chains originate from one sample sequenced in a study of T cells expressing NK-cell markers. TCRdb reprocessed the 5' RACE reads and stores each CDR3 protein as one record, lacking DNA. The sample includes some 280,000 distinct CDR3 sequences. Sequencing used blood T cells: a sorted CD56 or NKG2C T cell subset, CD4+ or CD8+ T cells, or bulk PBMC T cells (not recorded which). The receptors here all came from a man aged 18-30 years in good health.

This chain uses TRBV20-1 with TRBJ2-7; checking the TCRdb D call of TRBD1 is not possible without DNA. Germline assignment: CDR1 DFQATT and CDR2 SNEGSKA (reference sequence). The CDR3 covers 14 residues. The CDR3 is CSAEGVESSYEQYF.

The chain is built from TRBV20-1 and TRBJ2-1; the D call of TRBD2 rests on TCRdb alone, since no DNA is present to check it. The CDR3 is 14 residues long. CDR1 is DFQATT and CDR2 is SNEGSKA in the germline V gene (reference sequence). This CDR3 is CSAYTSGSLSEQFF.

This chain connects TRBV6-5 to TRBJ1-6; TCRdb names TRBD1, which stays unverified in the absence of DNA. The CDR3 consists of 17 residues. The germline V gene encodes CDR1 MNHEY and CDR2 SVGAGI. CDR3 sequence: CASSYSGRNSYNSPLHF.

V gene TRBV5-5 combines with J gene TRBJ1-1. Germline V CDR1 and CDR2: SGHKS, YYEKEE (reference sequence). The CDR3 is 14 amino acids. CDR3 region: CASSNQGLNTEAFF.

The gene calls are TRBV20-1 and TRBJ2-7; as DNA is missing, the TRBD2 call by TCRdb cannot be tested. This CDR3 has 13 residues. The V gene's germline CDR1 is DFQATT and CDR2 SNEGSKA (reference sequence). CDR3 in amino acids: CSAAGMATYEQYF.

The V and J genes are TRBV12-3 or TRBV12-4 and TRBJ2-1; TCRdb calls TRBD1, which cannot be checked without DNA. The CDR3 extends over 12 amino acids. CDR3 sequence: CASQRQTGEQFF.

The chain has TRBV12-3 or TRBV12-4 and TRBJ1-1. This CDR3 has 12 amino acids. The CDR3 loop reads CASSSIQRKAFF.

This chain joins TRBV29-1 and TRBJ1-2. The CDR3 extends over 13 amino acids. CDR1 and CDR2 (germline): SQVTM, ANQGSEA. The CDR3 here is CSVDRQANYGYTF.

This chain links TRBV5-6 with TRBJ2-5; TCRdb's D call, TRBD1, is unchecked because there is no DNA. From germline, CDR1 is SGHDT and CDR2 YYEEEE. The CDR3 has 16 amino acids. CDR3: CASSLVGTGVAETQYF.

This sequence joins TRBV7-9 and TRBJ1-4. Germline lookup yields CDR1 SEHNR and CDR2 FQNEAQ (reference sequence). This CDR3 region has 14 residues. This CDR3 is CASRSSARGEKLFF.

The V call is TRBV7-9, the J call TRBJ1-1. The CDR3 consists of 13 residues. CDR1 and CDR2 (germline): SEHNR, FQNEAQ (reference sequence). The CDR3 loop reads CASSSASQSSAFF.